The clone carrying this TCR beta chain was observed a single time. Its antigen is unknown. The donors, all healthy, were Caucasians living in Russia, aged roughly 6 to 100. The sample comes from a study of blood T cells in healthy people across ages. Study-level findings and limits: Per-million-T-cell TCR beta diversity fell roughly linearly with age.

CDR3 length: 13 residues. V was trimmed by 0 bases and J by 4 bases, leaving 5 bases between them. Germline CDR1 reads LGHNA; CDR2 reads YSLEER. Sample-barcoded 5' priming and a J-beta primer mix drove a second PCR of about 6 to 12 cycles. TCRdb reanalysed the 5' RACE reads using MiXCR and keeps one entry per CDR3 protein. The repertoire includes about a million distinct CDR3 sequences, about 53% of them detected once, and about 21% sits in the top ten. The V gene is TRBV4-3, the J gene TRBJ2-3; D is ambiguous. The material sequenced was blood. The receptor was derived from a woman aged 60 to 75 in good health. This CDR3 reads CASSQELPDTQYF. The DNA for the CDR3 is TGCGCCAGCAGCCAAGAGCTTCCAGATACGCAGTATTTT.